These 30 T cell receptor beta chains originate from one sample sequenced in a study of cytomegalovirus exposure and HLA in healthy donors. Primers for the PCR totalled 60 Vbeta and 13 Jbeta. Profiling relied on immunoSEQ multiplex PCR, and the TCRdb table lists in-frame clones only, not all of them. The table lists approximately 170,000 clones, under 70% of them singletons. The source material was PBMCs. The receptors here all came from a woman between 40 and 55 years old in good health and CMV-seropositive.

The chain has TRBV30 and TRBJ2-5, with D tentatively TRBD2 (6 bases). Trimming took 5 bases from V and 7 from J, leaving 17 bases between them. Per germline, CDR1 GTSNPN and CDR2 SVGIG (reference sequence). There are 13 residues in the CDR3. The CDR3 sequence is CAWLGSEEGTQYF. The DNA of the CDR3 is TGTGCCTGGCTGGGTAGCGAGGAGGGGACCCAGTACTTC. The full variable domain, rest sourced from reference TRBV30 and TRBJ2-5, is SQTIHQWPATLVQPVGSPLSLECTVEGTSNPNLYWYRQAAGRGLQLLFYSVGIGQISSEVPQNLSASRPQDRQFILSSKKLLLSDSGFYLCAWLGSEEGTQYFGPGTRLLVL.

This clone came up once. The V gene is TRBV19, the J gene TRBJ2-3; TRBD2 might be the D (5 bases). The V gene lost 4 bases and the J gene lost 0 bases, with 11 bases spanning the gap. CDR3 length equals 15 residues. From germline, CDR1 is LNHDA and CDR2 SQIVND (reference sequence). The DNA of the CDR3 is TGTGCCAGTAGTAACACGGGAACGAGCACAGATACGCAGTATTTT. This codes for CASSNTGTSTDTQYF.

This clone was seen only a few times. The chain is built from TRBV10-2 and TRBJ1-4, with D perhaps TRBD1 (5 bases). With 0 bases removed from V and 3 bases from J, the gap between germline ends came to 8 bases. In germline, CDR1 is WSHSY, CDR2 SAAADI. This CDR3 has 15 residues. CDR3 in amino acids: CASSESQTANEKLFF. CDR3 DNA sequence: TGCGCCAGCAGTGAGTCTCAGACAGCTAATGAAAAACTGTTTTTT.

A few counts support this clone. The CDR3 is CASSRTREAFF. The CDR3 DNA follows: TGTGCCAGCAGCAGGACACGGGAAGCTTTCTTT. The chain combines TRBV13 with TRBJ1-1, with D maybe TRBD1 (5 bases). The CDR3 is 11 residues long. Germline-derived CDR1 and CDR2 are PRHDT and FYEKMQ (reference sequence). Trimming took 5 bases from V and 8 from J, leaving 9 bases between them.

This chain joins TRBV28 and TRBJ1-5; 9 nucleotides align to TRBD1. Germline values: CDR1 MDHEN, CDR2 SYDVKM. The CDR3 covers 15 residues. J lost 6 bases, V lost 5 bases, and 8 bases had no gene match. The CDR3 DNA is TGTGCCAGCAGTCCACGGGGACAGGGAAGTCAGCCCCAGCATTTT. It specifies CASSPRGQGSQPQHF.

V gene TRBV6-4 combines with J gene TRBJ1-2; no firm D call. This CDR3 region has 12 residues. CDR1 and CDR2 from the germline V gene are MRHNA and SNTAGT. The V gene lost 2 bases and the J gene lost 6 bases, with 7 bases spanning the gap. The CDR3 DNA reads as TGTGCCAGCAGTGACGCGGCGAATGGCTACACCTTC. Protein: CASSDAANGYTF.

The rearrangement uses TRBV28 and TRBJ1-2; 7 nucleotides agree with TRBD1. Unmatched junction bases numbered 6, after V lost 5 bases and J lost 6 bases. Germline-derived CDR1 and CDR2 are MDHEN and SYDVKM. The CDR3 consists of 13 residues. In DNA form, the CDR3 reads TGTGCCAGCAGTGACCCCAGGGGGGATGGCTACACCTTC. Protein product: CASSDPRGDGYTF.

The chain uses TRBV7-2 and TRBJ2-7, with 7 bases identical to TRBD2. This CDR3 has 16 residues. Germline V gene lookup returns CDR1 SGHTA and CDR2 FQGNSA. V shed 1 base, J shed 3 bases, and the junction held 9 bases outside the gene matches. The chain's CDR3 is CASSLVGRGSYYEQYF. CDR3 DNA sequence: TGTGCCAGCAGCTTAGTAGGGAGGGGCTCCTACTACGAGCAGTACTTC.

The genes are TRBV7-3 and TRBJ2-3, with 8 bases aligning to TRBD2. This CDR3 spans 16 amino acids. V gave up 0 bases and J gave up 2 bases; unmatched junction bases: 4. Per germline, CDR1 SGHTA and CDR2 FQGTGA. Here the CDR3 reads CASSLTGGGPTDTQYF. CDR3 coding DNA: TGTGCCAGCAGCTTAACCGGCGGGGGGCCCACAGATACGCAGTATTTT.

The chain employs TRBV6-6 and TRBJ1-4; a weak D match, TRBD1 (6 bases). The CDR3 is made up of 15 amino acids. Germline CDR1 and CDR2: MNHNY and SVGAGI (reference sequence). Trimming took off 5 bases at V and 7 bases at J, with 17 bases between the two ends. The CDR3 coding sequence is TGTGCCAGCAGTACATACAGGGAAAGGAGTGAAAAACTGTTTTTT. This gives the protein CASSTYRERSEKLFF.

The chain's CDR3 is CASRGDRDLYEQYF. The CDR3 DNA reads as TGTGCCAGCAGGGGGGACAGGGACCTCTACGAGCAGTACTTC. The chain couples TRBV28 to TRBJ2-7; 9 bases are shared with TRBD1. V dropped 6 bases and J dropped 3; count of bases not matched to a gene: 6. The CDR3 contains 14 residues. Per the germline V gene, CDR1 is MDHEN and CDR2 is SYDVKM.

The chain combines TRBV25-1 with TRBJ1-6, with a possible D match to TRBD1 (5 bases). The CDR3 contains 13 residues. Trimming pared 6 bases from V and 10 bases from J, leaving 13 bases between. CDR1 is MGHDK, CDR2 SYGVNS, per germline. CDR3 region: CASRGWGESPLHF. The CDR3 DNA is TGTGCCAGCAGGGGTTGGGGGGAATCACCCCTCCACTTT.

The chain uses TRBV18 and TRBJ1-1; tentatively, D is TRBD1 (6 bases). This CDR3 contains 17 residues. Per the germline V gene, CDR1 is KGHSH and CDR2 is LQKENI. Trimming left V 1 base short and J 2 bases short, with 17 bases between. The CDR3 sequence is CASSPRSRGVGNTEAFF. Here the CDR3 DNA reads TGTGCCAGCTCACCACGGTCCAGGGGTGTGGGAAACACTGAAGCTTTCTTT.

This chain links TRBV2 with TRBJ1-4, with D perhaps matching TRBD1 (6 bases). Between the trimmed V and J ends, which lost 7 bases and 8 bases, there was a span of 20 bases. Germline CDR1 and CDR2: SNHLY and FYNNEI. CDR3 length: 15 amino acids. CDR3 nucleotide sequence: TGTGCCAGCACCGAAGGAACAGGGAAGGGCGAAAAACTGTTTTTT. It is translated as CASTEGTGKGEKLFF.

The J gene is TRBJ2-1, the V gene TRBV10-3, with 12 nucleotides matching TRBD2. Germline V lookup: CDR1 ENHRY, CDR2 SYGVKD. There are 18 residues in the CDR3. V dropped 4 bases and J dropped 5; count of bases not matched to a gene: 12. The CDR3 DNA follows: TGTGCCATCAGTGCCGGGACTAGCGGGCCTGGGGGGAACAATGAGCAGTTCTTC. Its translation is CAISAGTSGPGGNNEQFF.

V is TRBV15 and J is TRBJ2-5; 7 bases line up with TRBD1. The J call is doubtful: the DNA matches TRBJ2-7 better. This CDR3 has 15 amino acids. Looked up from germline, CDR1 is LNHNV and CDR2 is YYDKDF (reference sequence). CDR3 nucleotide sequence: TGTGCCACCAGCCTAGACAGGGCAATGGCCTACGAGCAGTACTTC. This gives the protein CATSLDRAMAYEQYF.

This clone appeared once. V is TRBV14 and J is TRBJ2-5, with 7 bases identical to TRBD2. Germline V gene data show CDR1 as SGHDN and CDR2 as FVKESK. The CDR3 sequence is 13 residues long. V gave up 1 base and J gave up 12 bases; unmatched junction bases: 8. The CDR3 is CASSQGGGLSKYF. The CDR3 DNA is TGTGCCAGCAGCCAAGGGGGGGGTCTTTCCAAGTACTTC.

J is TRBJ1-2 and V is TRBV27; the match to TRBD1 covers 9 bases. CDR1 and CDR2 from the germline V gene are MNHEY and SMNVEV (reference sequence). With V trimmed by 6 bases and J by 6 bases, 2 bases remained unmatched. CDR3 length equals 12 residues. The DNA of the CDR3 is TGTGCCAGCAGCAGGACAGGGGATGGCTACACCTTC. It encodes CASSRTGDGYTF.

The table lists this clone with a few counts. The CDR3 coding sequence is TGTGCCAGTAAAGGGGTTAGTGCCTATAATTCACCCCTCCACTTT. Encoded protein: CASKGVSAYNSPLHF. This chain uses TRBV19 with TRBJ1-6; weak D call: TRBD1 (5 bases). The CDR3 loop spans 15 amino acids. Germline CDR1 LNHDA, CDR2 SQIVND (reference sequence). V shed 7 bases and J shed 2 bases, with 12 bases lying between them.

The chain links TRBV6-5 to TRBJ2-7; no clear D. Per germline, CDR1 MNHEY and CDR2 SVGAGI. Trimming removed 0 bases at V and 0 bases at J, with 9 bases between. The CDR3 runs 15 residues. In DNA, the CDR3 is TGTGCCAGCAGTTACTCGATAACAGCCTCCTACGAGCAGTACTTC. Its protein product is CASSYSITASYEQYF.

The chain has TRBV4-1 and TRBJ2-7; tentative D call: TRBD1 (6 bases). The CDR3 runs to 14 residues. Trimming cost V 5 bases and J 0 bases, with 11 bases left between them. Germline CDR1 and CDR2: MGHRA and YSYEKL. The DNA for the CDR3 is TGCGCCAGCAGCGCCCGGGACACCTCCTACGAGCAGTACTTC. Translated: CASSARDTSYEQYF.

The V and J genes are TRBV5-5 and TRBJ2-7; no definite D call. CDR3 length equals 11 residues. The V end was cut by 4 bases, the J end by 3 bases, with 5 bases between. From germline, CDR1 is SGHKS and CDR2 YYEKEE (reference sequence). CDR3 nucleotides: TGTGCCAGCAGCCCCAACTACGAGCAGTACTTC. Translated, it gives CASSPNYEQYF.

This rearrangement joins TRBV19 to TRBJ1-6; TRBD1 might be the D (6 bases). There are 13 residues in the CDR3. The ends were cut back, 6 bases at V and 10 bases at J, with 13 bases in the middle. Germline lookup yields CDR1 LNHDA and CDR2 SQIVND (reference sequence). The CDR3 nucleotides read TGTGCCAGTAGGATAAACAGGGACTCACCCCTCCACTTT. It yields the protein CASRINRDSPLHF.

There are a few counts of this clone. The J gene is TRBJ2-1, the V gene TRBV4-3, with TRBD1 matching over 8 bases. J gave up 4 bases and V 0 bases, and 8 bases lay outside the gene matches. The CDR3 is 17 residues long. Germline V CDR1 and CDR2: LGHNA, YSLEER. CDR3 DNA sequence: TGCGCCAGCAGCCAAGACCTGGACGGGACAGGATACAATGAGCAGTTCTTC. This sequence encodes CASSQDLDGTGYNEQFF.

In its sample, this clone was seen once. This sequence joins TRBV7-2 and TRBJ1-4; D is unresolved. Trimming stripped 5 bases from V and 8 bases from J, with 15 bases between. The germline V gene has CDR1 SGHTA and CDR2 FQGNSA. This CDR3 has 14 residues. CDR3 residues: CASSVRGNEEKLFF. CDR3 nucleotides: TGTGCCAGCAGCGTCCGGGGTAATGAAGAAAAACTGTTTTTT. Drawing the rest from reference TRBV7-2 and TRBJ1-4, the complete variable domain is GAGVSQSPSNKVTEKGKDVELRCDPISGHTALYWYRQSLGQGLEFLIYFQGNSAPDKSGLPSDRFSAERTGGSVSTLTIQRTQQEDSAVYLCASSVRGNEEKLFFGSGTQLSVL.

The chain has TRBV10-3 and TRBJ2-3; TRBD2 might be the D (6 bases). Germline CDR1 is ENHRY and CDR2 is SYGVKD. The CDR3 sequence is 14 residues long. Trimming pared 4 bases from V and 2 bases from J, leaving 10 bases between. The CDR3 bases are TGTGCCATCAGTGCATTAGCGGACACAGATACGCAGTATTTT. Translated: CAISALADTDTQYF.

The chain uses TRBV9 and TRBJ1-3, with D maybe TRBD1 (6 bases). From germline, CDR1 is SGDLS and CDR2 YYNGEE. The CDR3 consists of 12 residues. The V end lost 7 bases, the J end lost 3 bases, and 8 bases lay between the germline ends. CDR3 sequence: CASGTHGNTIYF. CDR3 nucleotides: TGTGCCAGCGGGACACATGGAAACACCATATATTTT.

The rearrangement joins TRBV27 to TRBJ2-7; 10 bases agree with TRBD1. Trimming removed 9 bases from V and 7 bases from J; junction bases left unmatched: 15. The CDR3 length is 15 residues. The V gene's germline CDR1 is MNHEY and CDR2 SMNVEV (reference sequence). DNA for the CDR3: TGTGCCAGTCGACAGGGGGCGCTGCGGTGGGGGGAGCAGTACTTC. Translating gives CASRQGALRWGEQYF.

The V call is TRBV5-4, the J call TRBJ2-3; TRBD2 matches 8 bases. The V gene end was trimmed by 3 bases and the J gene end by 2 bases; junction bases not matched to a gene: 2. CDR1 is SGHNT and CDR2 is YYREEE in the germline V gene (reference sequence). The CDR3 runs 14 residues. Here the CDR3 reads CASSSGLDTDTQYF. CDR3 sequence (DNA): TGTGCCAGCAGCTCGGGACTAGACACAGATACGCAGTATTTT.

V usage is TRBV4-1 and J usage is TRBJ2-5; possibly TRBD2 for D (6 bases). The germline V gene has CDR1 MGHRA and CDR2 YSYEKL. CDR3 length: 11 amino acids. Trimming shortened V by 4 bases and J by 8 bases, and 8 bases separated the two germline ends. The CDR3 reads CASSLGTTQYF. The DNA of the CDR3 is TGCGCCAGCAGCCTCGGGACTACCCAGTACTTC.